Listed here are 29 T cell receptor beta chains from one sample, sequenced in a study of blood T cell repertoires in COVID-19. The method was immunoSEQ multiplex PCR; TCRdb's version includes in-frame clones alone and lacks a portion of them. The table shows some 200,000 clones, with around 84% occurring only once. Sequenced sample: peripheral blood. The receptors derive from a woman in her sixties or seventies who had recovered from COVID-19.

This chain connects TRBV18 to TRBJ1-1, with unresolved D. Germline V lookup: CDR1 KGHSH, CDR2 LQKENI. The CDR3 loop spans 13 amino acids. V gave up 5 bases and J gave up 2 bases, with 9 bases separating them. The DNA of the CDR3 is TGTGCCAGCTCAGCACATCCTAACACTGAAGCTTTCTTT. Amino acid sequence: CASSAHPNTEAFF.

The CDR3 reads CASSTRGGAGLNSPLHF. The CDR3 DNA reads as TGTGCCAGCAGCACACGAGGGGGGGCAGGTCTCAATTCACCCCTCCACTTT. V is TRBV13 and J is TRBJ1-6; possible D gene TRBD1, 6 bases. The germline V gene encodes CDR1 PRHDT and CDR2 FYEKMQ (reference sequence). There are 17 residues in the CDR3. V was trimmed by 5 bases and J by 7 bases, leaving 21 bases between them.

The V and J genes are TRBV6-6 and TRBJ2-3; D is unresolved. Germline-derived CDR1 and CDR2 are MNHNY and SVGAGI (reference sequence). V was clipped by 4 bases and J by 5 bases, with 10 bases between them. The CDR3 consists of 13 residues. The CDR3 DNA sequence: TGTGCCAGCAGTTCCCAGACATTAGATACGCAGTATTTT. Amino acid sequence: CASSSQTLDTQYF.

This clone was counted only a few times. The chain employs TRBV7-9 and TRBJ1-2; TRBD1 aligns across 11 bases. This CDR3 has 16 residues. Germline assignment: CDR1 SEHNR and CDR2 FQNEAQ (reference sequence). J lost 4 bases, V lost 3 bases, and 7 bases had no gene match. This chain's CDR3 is CASSLSGTGGGYGYTF. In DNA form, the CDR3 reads TGTGCCAGCAGCTTGTCCGGGACAGGGGGAGGCTATGGCTACACCTTC.

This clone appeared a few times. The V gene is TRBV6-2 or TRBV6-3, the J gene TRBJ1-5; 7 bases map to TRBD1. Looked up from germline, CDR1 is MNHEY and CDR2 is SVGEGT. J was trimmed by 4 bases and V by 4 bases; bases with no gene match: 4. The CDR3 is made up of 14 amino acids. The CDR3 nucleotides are TGTGCCAGCAGTTTTGGGGACAGAAATCAGCCCCAGCATTTT. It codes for CASSFGDRNQPQHF.

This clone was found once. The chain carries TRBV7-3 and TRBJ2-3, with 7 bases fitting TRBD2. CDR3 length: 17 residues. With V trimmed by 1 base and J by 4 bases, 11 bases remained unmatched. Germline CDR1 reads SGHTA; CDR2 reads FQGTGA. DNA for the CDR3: TGTGCCAGCAGCTTAAATTCCCCGCTAGCGGTGGCAGATACGCAGTATTTT. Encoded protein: CASSLNSPLAVADTQYF.

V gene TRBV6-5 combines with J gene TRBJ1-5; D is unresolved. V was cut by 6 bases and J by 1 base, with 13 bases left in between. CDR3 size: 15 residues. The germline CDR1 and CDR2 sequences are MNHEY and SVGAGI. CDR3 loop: CASSLRRESNQPQHF. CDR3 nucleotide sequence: TGTGCCAGCAGCCTACGACGGGAGAGCAATCAGCCCCAGCATTTT.

The CDR3 sequence: CASSLAGGPMRTDTQYF. DNA of the CDR3: TGTGCCAGCAGCTTAGCGGGGGGACCCATGCGCACAGATACGCAGTATTTT. This chain uses TRBV7-2 with TRBJ2-3, with a possible D match to TRBD2 (6 bases). Trimming stripped 0 bases from V and 1 base from J, with 14 bases between. Per the germline V gene, CDR1 is SGHTA and CDR2 is FQGNSA. This CDR3 region has 17 residues.

The CDR3 DNA reads as TGTGCCAGCAGCTCAAGCCTTGGCGGGGGCTACAATGAGCAGTTCTTC. Protein sequence: CASSSSLGGGYNEQFF. The chain employs TRBV11-1 and TRBJ2-1, with 7 bases matching TRBD2. The CDR3 sequence is 16 residues long. The J segment lost 3 bases and the V segment lost 4 bases, leaving 9 bases of the junction unmatched. Germline assignment: CDR1 SGHAT and CDR2 FQDESV (reference sequence).

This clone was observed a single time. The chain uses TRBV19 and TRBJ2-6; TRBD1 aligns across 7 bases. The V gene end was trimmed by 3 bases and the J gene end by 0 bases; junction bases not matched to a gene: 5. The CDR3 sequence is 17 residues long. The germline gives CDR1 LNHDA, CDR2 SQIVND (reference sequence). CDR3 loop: CASSIGQAFSGANVLTF. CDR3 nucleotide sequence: TGTGCCAGTAGTATCGGACAGGCTTTCTCTGGGGCCAACGTCCTGACTTTC.

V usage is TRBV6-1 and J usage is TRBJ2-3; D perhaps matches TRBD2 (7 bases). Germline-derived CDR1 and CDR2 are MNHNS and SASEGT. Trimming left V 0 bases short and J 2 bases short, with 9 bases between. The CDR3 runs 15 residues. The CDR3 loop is CASSEAGGLTDTQYF. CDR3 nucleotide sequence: TGTGCCAGCAGTGAAGCGGGGGGGCTCACAGATACGCAGTATTTT.

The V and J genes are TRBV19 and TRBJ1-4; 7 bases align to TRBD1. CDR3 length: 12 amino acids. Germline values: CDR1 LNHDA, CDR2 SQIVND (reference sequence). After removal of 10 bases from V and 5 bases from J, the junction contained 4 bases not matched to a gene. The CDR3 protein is CAIQGQNEKLFF. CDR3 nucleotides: TGTGCCATCCAGGGACAGAATGAAAAACTGTTTTTT.

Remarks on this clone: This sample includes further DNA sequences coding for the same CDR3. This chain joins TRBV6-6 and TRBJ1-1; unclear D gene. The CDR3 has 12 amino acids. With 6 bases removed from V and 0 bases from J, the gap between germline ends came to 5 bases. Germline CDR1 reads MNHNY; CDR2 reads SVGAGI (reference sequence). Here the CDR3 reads CASSLMNTEAFF. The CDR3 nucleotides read TGTGCCAGCAGCCTTATGAACACTGAAGCTTTCTTT.

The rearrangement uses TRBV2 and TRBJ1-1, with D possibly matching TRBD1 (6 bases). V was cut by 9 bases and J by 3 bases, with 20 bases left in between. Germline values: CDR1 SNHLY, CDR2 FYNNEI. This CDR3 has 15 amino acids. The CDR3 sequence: CASTREAGADTEAFF. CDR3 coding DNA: TGTGCCAGTACCCGGGAGGCAGGGGCGGACACTGAAGCTTTCTTT.

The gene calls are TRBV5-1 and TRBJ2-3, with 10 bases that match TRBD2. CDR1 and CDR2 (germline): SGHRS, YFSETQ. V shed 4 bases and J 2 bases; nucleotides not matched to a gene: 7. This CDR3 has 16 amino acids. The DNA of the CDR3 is TGCGCCAGCAGCAGGGCTAGCGGGGGAAACACAGATACGCAGTATTTT. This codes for CASSRASGGNTDTQYF.

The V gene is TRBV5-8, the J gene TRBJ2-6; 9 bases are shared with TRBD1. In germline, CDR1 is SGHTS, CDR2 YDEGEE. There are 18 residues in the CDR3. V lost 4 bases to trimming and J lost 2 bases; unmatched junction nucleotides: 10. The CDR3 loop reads CASSIKGQGFPGANVLTF. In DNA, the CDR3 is TGTGCCAGCAGCATCAAGGGACAGGGTTTTCCTGGGGCCAACGTCCTGACTTTC. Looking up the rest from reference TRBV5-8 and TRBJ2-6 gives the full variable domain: EAGVTQSPTHLIKTRGQQATLRCSPISGHTSVYWYQQALGLGLQFLLWYDEGEERNRGNFPPRFSGRQFPNYSSELNVNALELEDSALYLCASSIKGQGFPGANVLTFGAGSRLTVL.

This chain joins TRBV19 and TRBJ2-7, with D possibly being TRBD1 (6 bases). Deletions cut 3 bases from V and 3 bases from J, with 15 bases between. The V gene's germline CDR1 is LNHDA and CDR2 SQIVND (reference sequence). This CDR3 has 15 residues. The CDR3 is CASSILQGGHYEQYF. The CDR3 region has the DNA TGTGCCAGTAGTATTCTACAGGGCGGGCACTACGAGCAGTACTTC. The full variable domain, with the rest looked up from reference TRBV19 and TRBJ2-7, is DGGITQSPKYLFRKEGQNVTLSCEQNLNHDAMYWYRQDPGQGLRLIYYSQIVNDFQKGDIAEGYSVSREKKESFPLTVTSAQKNPTAFYLCASSILQGGHYEQYFGPGTRLTVT.

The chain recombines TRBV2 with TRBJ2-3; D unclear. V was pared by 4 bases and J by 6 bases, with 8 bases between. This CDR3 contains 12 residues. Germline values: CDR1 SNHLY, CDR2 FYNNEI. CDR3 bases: TGTGCCAGCAGTGGTCTACGGGATACGCAGTATTTT. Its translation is CASSGLRDTQYF.

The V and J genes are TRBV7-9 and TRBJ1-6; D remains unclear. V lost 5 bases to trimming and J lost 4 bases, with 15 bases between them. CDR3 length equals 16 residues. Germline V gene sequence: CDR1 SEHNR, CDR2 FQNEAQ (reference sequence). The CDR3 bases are TGTGCCAGCAGCCCCGCCTCGGGGAGATATAATTCACCCCTCCACTTT. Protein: CASSPASGRYNSPLHF.

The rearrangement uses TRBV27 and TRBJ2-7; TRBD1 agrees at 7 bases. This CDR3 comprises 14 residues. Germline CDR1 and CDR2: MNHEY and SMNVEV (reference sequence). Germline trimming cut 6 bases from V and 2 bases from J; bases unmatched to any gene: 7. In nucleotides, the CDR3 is TGTGCCAGCAGCCTTAGACAGGGCACCTACGAGCAGTACTTC. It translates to CASSLRQGTYEQYF.

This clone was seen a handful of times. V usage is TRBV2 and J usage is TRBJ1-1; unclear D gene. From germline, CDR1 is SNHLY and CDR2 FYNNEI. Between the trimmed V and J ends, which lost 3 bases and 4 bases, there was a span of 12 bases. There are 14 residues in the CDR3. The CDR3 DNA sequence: TGTGCCAGCAGTGACATCGGGGAAGGCACTGAAGCTTTCTTT. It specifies CASSDIGEGTEAFF.

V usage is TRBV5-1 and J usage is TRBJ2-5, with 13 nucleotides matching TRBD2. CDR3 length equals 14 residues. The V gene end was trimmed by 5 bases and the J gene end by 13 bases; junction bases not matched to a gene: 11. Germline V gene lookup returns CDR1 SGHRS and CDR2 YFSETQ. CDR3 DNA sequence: TGCGCCAGCAGTACCGGGACTAGCGGGGTTCTGGGGTACTTC. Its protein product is CASSTGTSGVLGYF.

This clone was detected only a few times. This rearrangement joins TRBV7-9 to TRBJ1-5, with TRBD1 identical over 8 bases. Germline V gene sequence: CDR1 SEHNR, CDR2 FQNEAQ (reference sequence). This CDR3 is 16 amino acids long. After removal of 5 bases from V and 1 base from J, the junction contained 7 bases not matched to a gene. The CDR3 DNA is TGTGCCAGCAGCGCCGACAGGGGTCAAAGCAATCAGCCCCAGCATTTT. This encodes CASSADRGQSNQPQHF.

CDR3 nucleotides: TGCGCCAGCAGGGGGGGTCGACGGAACACCGGGGAGCTGTTTTTT. As protein: CASRGGRRNTGELFF. The chain couples TRBV5-1 to TRBJ2-2, with D tentatively TRBD2 (6 bases). Germline lookup yields CDR1 SGHRS and CDR2 YFSETQ. Trimming took 5 bases from V and 1 from J, leaving 12 bases between them. CDR3 size: 15 residues.

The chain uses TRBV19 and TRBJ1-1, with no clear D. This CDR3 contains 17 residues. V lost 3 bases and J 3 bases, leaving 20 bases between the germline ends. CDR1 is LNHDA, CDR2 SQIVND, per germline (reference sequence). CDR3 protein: CASSIGVVKRWDTEAFF. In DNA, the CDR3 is TGTGCCAGTAGTATTGGAGTGGTTAAGAGGTGGGACACTGAAGCTTTCTTT.

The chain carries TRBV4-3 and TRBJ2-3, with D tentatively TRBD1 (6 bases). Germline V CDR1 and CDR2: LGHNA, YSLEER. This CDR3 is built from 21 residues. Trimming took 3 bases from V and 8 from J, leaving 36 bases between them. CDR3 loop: CASSHDVLKTAILGTPSTQYF. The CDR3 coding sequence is TGCGCCAGCAGCCACGACGTACTAAAAACGGCCATCTTGGGGACACCCTCTACGCAGTATTTT.

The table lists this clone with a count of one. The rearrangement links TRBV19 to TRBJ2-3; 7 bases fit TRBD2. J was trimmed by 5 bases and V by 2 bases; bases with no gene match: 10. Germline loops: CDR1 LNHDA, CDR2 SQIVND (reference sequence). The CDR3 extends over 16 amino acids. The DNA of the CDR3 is TGTGCCAGTAGTATAACTAGCGCCCGTCTCGGAGATACGCAGTATTTT. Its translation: CASSITSARLGDTQYF.

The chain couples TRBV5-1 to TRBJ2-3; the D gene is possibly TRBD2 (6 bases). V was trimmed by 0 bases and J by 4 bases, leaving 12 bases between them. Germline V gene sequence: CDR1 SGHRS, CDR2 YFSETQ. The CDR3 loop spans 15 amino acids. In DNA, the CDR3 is TGCGCCAGCAGCTTGGGAGCGGGCGTCTCAGATACGCAGTATTTT. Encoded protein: CASSLGAGVSDTQYF.

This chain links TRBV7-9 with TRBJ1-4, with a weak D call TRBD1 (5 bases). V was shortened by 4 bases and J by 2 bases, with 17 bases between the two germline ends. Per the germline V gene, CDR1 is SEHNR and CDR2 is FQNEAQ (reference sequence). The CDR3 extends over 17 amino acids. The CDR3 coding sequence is TGTGCCAGCAGCTCCAGTGATGGGGCGAAGACTAATGAAAAACTGTTTTTT. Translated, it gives CASSSSDGAKTNEKLFF. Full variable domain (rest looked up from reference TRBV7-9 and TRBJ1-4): DTGVSQNPRHKITKRGQNVTFRCDPISEHNRLYWYRQTLGQGPEFLTYFQNEAQLEKSRLLSDRFSAERPKGSFSTLEIQRTEQGDSAMYLCASSSSDGAKTNEKLFFGSGTQLSVL.